One and the same sample provided the 23 T cell receptor beta chains below, sequenced in a study of graft-versus-host responses after intestinal transplantation. This table comes from immunoSEQ multiplex PCR, and its TCRdb copy is limited to in-frame clones, with some not included. The table includes around 6,700 clones, 22% detected once. Sequenced material: alloreactive CD4+ T cells from a mixed lymphocyte reaction culture, taken before transplantation. The sample's subset: CFSE-low proliferating T cells sorted from approximately 6-day pre-transplant mixed lymphocyte reaction (GvH or HvG direction). Receptors were obtained from a human patient who was an organ donor for intestinal transplantation.

The chain employs TRBV23-1 and TRBJ1-4; D possibly corresponds to TRBD1 (6 bases). TRBV23-1 is flagged as an ORF with uncertain function. V was clipped by 2 bases and J by 5 bases, with 12 bases between them. This CDR3 has 15 amino acids. In DNA form, the CDR3 reads TGCGCCAGCAGTCAACCAGGGGCGCCGAATGAAAAACTGTTTTTT. Translating gives CASSQPGAPNEKLFF.

This clone is deemed medium-sized. The rearrangement joins TRBV19 to TRBJ2-1; D may be TRBD2 (7 bases). Germline V CDR1 and CDR2: LNHDA, SQIVND (reference sequence). V was clipped by 4 bases and J by 6 bases, with 19 bases between them. CDR3 length equals 16 residues. The CDR3 sequence is CASSTRGGLRFNEQFF. The CDR3, as DNA: TGTGCCAGTAGTACAAGGGGGGGCCTACGCTTCAATGAGCAGTTCTTC.

The table lists this clone with a few counts. The chain has TRBV6-1 and TRBJ2-3; the D is unclear. The ends were cut back, 2 bases at V and 2 bases at J, with 11 bases in the middle. The CDR3 spans 15 residues. The germline gives CDR1 MNHNS, CDR2 SASEGT. CDR3 nucleotide sequence: TGTGCCAGCAGTGAACCGGGTCTTATCACAGATACGCAGTATTTT. Its protein product is CASSEPGLITDTQYF.

This sequence joins TRBV11-1 and TRBJ2-7; 9 bases map to TRBD1. The CDR3 contains 17 residues. The V gene's germline CDR1 is SGHAT and CDR2 FQDESV (reference sequence). Unmatched junction bases numbered 10, after V lost 4 bases and J lost 0 bases. Written as DNA, the CDR3 is TGTGCCAGCAGCTCCGGGACAGGGAGCCCTTACTCCTACGAGCAGTACTTC. Translated: CASSSGTGSPYSYEQYF.

This clone was counted a few times. The chain uses TRBV7-3 and TRBJ2-4; 9 positions match TRBD1. Germline V CDR1 and CDR2: SGHTA, FQGTGA. The CDR3 sequence is 17 residues long. V gave up 3 bases and J gave up 5 bases; unmatched junction bases: 11. CDR3 in DNA: TGTGCCAGCAGCTTCCAGCTAATTCGGGACAGGGAAAACATTCAGTACTTC. Translated: CASSFQLIRDRENIQYF.

This clone was detected a few times. This sequence joins TRBV6-8 and TRBJ2-5; D is possibly TRBD1 (6 bases). The CDR3 has 14 amino acids. Germline V lookup: CDR1 MNHGY, CDR2 SAAAGT. V gave up 0 bases and J gave up 5 bases, with 10 bases separating them. CDR3 coding DNA: TGTGCCAGCAGTTACTCGAGGGGGTTCGAGACCCAGTACTTC. Amino acid sequence: CASSYSRGFETQYF.

This chain joins TRBV5-1 and TRBJ2-7; 7 positions agree with TRBD2. V trimming: 4 bases; J trimming: 5 bases; junction bases outside the gene matches: 12. CDR1 and CDR2 from the germline V gene are SGHRS and YFSETQ. This CDR3 is built from 15 residues. The DNA of the CDR3 is TGCGCCAGCAGCCCGGGACTATTGGCAGCTAACGAGCAGTACTTC. This gives the protein CASSPGLLAANEQYF.

This clone was seen more than once but under ten times. The chain employs TRBV5-1 and TRBJ1-1; no clear D gene. With 5 bases removed from V and 4 bases from J, the gap between germline ends came to 9 bases. Germline CDR1 and CDR2: SGHRS and YFSETQ. The CDR3 runs 12 residues. CDR3 nucleotide sequence: TGCGCCAGCAGGGGAGGGAGCACTGAAGCTTTCTTT. Its translation is CASRGGSTEAFF. The variable domain in full, completed from reference TRBV5-1 and TRBJ1-1, reads KAGVTQTPRYLIKTRGQQVTLSCSPISGHRSVSWYQQTPGQGLQFLFEYFSETQRNKGNFPGRFSGRQFSNSRSEMNVSTLELGDSALYLCASRGGSTEAFFGQGTRLTVV.

Sample share makes this clone medium-sized. The rearrangement uses TRBV5-1 and TRBJ2-2; D gene unclear. The V end lost 0 bases, the J end lost 1 base, and 7 bases lay between the germline ends. The length of the CDR3 is 15 residues. Looked up from germline, CDR1 is SGHRS and CDR2 is YFSETQ. CDR3 residues: CASSLALGNTGELFF. The CDR3 DNA is TGCGCCAGCAGCTTGGCCTTGGGGAACACCGGGGAGCTGTTTTTT. The variable domain in full, completed from reference TRBV5-1 and TRBJ2-2, reads KAGVTQTPRYLIKTRGQQVTLSCSPISGHRSVSWYQQTPGQGLQFLFEYFSETQRNKGNFPGRFSGRQFSNSRSEMNVSTLELGDSALYLCASSLALGNTGELFFGEGSRLTVL.

The chain has TRBV11-1 and TRBJ2-3; D is possibly TRBD2 (5 bases). The germline CDR1 and CDR2 sequences are SGHAT and FQDESV (reference sequence). V was trimmed by 2 bases and J by 6 bases, leaving 21 bases between them. This CDR3 region has 17 residues. The CDR3 sequence: CASSLSPSGVRGDTQYF. CDR3 nucleotide sequence: TGTGCCAGCAGCTTATCCCCCTCCGGGGTCAGAGGGGATACGCAGTATTTT.

The V and J genes are TRBV11-1 and TRBJ2-1; D is undetermined. Germline V gene data show CDR1 as SGHAT and CDR2 as FQDESV (reference sequence). CDR3 length: 14 amino acids. Between the trimmed V and J ends, which lost 1 base and 7 bases, there was a span of 11 bases. CDR3 amino acids: CASSLVRSGNEQFF. The DNA of the CDR3 is TGTGCCAGCAGCTTAGTTAGGTCTGGGAATGAGCAGTTCTTC.

V usage is TRBV15 and J usage is TRBJ2-7, with 8 bases identical to TRBD1. The germline CDR1 and CDR2 sequences are LNHNV and YYDKDF (reference sequence). The CDR3 length is 13 residues. Trimming cost V 1 base and J 9 bases; bases outside gene matches: 5. CDR3 DNA: TGTGCCACCAGCAGAGGGACAGGGTACAGGCAGTACTTC. Translation gives CATSRGTGYRQYF.

This clone is medium-sized (0.01 to 0.1%) within its sample. This rearrangement joins TRBV18 to TRBJ1-1, with D perhaps TRBD1 (5 bases). The CDR3 sequence is 14 residues long. CDR1 and CDR2 (germline): KGHSH, LQKENI. Between the trimmed V and J ends, which lost 5 bases and 5 bases, there was a span of 15 bases. In DNA form, the CDR3 reads TGTGCCAGCTCATTGGGTCAGGGTAAAACTGAAGCTTTCTTT. It specifies CASSLGQGKTEAFF.

This clone is medium-sized within its sample. One end of the junction varies from germline; a read error may be responsible. CDR3 DNA sequence: TGCAGTGTCAGAGGCCTCCCTCGGATCTTC. Protein sequence: CSVRGLPRIF. The chain uses TRBV20-1 and TRBJ2-1; D ambiguous. The germline gives CDR1 DFQATT, CDR2 SNEGSKA (reference sequence). CDR3 length: 10 residues.

This clone has a handful of counts. The chain uses TRBV7-2 and TRBJ2-7; TRBD1 is a possible D gene (5 bases). The germline V gene has CDR1 SGHTA and CDR2 FQGNSA. The CDR3 has 14 residues. Trimming took 3 bases from V and 2 from J, leaving 11 bases between them. The CDR3 region is CASSFSRVAYEQYF. DNA of the CDR3: TGTGCCAGCAGCTTCAGCAGGGTCGCCTACGAGCAGTACTTC. The full variable domain, completed using reference TRBV7-2 and TRBJ2-7, is GAGVSQSPSNKVTEKGKDVELRCDPISGHTALYWYRQSLGQGLEFLIYFQGNSAPDKSGLPSDRFSAERTGGSVSTLTIQRTQQEDSAVYLCASSFSRVAYEQYFGPGTRLTVT.

This clone is labeled medium-sized (0.01 to 0.1%). The CDR3 DNA reads TGTGCCAGTAGTACGCCCGGTGGCCGTGGTAATGAGCAGTTCTTC. Its protein is CASSTPGGRGNEQFF. V is TRBV19 and J is TRBJ2-1; D is ambiguous. This CDR3 is 15 amino acids long. From germline, CDR1 is LNHDA and CDR2 SQIVND (reference sequence). Trimming removed 4 bases from V and 7 bases from J, with 17 bases in between.

This clone was observed a single time. The J gene is TRBJ2-1, the V gene TRBV4-3; D perhaps matches TRBD2 (7 bases). The germline gives CDR1 LGHNA, CDR2 YSLEER. The CDR3 length is 21 residues. V gave up 6 bases and J gave up 0 bases, with 30 bases separating them. CDR3 residues: CASSYTGKTGGTISSYNEQFF. CDR3 coding DNA: TGCGCCAGCAGTTACACTGGAAAGACGGGGGGCACCATTAGCTCCTACAATGAGCAGTTCTTC.

This chain joins TRBV7-2 and TRBJ1-6; no reliable D call. V was cut by 0 bases and J by 7 bases, with 16 bases left in between. CDR1 SGHTA and CDR2 FQGNSA come from the germline V gene. The CDR3 sequence is 17 residues long. The CDR3 coding sequence is TGTGCCAGCAGCTTAGCCCCTTACACGGCAGGCAATTCACCCCTCCACTTT. It encodes CASSLAPYTAGNSPLHF.

This clone has only a few counts. This chain joins TRBV5-1 and TRBJ2-7; D gene unclear. CDR1 is SGHRS, CDR2 YFSETQ, per germline. Trimming removed 4 bases from V and 0 bases from J, with 14 bases in between. This CDR3 comprises 15 residues. CDR3 amino acids: CASSPKLLSSYEQYF. The CDR3 nucleotides are TGCGCCAGCAGCCCCAAACTCTTGAGCTCCTACGAGCAGTACTTC.

About this clone: One junction end does not reproduce the germline sequence, and a read error may be involved. The chain combines TRBV30 with TRBJ2-7, with 7 bases fitting TRBD2. This CDR3 comprises 12 residues. Looked up from germline, CDR1 is GTSNPN and CDR2 is SVGIG (reference sequence). As DNA, the CDR3 is TGTGCCGGGAGGGGCGCTATGGGGGAGCAGTACTTC. Its translation: CAGRGAMGEQYF.

This clone was observed a few times. The J gene is TRBJ2-4, the V gene TRBV11-3, with D unclear. The CDR3 runs 16 residues. Germline CDR1 is SGHNT and CDR2 is YENEEA. Trimming stripped 1 base from V and 0 bases from J, with 10 bases between. The CDR3 DNA reads TGTGCCAGCAGCTTAGTCGGTACTATAGCCAAAAACATTCAGTACTTC. Residues: CASSLVGTIAKNIQYF.

This clone rates as large. CDR3: CASGPSGVETQYF. DNA of the CDR3: TGTGCTAGTGGCCCTAGCGGGGTAGAGACCCAGTACTTC. The rearrangement joins TRBV12-5 to TRBJ2-5; 9 positions match TRBD2. The CDR3 is 13 amino acids. After removal of 6 bases from V and 4 bases from J, the junction contained 3 bases not matched to a gene. Germline V gene data show CDR1 as LGHNT and CDR2 as FRNRAP.

Relative to its sample, this clone is medium-sized. For the CDR3, the DNA is TGTGCCAGCAGTCGAAGGACGAGCAATCAGCCCCAGCATTTT. Translation: CASSRRTSNQPQHF. This rearrangement joins TRBV6-5 to TRBJ1-5; unclear D gene. V was shortened by 5 bases and J by 1 base, with 9 bases between the two germline ends. CDR3 length: 14 residues. Germline V gene sequence: CDR1 MNHEY, CDR2 SVGAGI.